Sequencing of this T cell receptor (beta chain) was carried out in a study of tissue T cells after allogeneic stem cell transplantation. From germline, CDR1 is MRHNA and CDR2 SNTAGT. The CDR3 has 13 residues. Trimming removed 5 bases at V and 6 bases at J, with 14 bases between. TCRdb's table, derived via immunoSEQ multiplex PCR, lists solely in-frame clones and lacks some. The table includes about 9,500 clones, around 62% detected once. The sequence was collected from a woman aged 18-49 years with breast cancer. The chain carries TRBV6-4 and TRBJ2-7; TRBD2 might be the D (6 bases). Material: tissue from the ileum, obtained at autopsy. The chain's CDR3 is CASSLREQSEQYF. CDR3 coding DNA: TGTGCCAGCAGTCTCCGGGAGCAAAGCGAGCAGTACTTC.